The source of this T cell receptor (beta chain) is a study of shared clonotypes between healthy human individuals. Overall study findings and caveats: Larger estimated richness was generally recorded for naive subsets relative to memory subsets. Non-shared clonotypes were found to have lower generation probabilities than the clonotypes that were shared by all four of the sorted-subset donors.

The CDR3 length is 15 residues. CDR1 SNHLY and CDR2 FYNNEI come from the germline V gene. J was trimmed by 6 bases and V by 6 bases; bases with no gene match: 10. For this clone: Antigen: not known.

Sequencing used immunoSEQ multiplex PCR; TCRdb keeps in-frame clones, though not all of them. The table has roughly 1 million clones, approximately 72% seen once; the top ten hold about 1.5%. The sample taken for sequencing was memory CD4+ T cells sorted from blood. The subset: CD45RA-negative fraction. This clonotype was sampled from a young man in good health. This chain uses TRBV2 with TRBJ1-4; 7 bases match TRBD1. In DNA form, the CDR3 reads TGTGCCAGCAGCCTCGAGGGGGCAAAAGATGAAAAACTGTTTTTT. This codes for CASSLEGAKDEKLFF.